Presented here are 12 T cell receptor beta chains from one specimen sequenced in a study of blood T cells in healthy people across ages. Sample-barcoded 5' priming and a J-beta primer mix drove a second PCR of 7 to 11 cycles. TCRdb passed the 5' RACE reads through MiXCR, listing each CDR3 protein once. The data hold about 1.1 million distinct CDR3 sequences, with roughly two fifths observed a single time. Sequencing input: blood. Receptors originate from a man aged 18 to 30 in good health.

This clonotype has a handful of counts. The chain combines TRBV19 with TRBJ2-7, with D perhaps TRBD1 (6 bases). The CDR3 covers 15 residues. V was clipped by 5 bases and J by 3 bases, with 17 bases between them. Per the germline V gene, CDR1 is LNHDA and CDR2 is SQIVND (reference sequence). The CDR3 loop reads CASSGEQQGFYEQYF. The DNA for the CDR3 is TGTGCCAGTAGTGGAGAACAACAGGGTTTCTACGAGCAGTACTTC.

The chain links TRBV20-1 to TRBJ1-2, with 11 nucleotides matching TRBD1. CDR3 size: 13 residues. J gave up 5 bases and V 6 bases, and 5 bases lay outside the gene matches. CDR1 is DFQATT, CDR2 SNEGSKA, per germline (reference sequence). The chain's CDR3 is CSAPGQGEYGYTF. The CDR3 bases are TGCAGTGCCCCGGGACAGGGGGAATATGGCTACACCTTC.

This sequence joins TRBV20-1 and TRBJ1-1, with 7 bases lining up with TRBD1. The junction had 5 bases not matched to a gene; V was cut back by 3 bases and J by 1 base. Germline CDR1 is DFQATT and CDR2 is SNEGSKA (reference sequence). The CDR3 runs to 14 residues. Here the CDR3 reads CSASPRTGNTEAFF. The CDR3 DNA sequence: TGCAGTGCTAGCCCCCGGACAGGGAACACTGAAGCTTTCTTT.

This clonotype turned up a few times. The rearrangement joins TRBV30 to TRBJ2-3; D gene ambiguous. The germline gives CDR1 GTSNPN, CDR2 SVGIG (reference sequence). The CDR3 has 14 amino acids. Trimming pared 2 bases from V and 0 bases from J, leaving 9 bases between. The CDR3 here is CAWSIRMSTDTQYF. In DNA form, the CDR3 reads TGTGCCTGGAGTATAAGGATGAGCACAGATACGCAGTATTTT.

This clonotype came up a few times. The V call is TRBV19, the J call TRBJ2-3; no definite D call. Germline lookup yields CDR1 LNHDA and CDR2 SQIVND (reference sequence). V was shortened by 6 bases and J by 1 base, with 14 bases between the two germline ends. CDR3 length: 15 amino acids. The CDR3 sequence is CASSLERLRTDTQYF. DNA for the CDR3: TGTGCCAGTAGCTTGGAGCGCCTCCGCACAGATACGCAGTATTTT.

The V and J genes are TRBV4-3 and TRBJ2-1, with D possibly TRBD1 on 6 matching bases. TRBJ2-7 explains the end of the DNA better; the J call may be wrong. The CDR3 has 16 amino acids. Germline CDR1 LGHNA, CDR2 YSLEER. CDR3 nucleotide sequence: TGCGCCAGCAGCCCAAAATTGGACAGATTATACAATGAGCAGTACTTC. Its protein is CASSPKLDRLYNEQYF.

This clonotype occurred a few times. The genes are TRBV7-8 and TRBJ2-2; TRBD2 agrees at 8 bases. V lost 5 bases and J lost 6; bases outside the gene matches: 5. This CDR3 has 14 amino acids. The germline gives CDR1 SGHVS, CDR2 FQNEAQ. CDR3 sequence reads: CASSVGGEAGELFF. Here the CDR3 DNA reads TGTGCCAGCAGCGTCGGGGGGGAGGCCGGGGAGCTGTTTTTT.

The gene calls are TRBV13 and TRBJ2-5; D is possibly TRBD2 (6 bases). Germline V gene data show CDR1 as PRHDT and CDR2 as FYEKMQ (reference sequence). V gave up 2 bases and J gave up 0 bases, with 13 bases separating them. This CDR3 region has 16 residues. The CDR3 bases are TGTGCCAGCAGCTTATCTCGGGGGAGATACCAAGAGACCCAGTACTTC. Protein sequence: CASSLSRGRYQETQYF. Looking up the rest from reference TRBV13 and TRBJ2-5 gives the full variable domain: AAGVIQSPRHLIKEKRETATLKCYPIPRHDTVYWYQQGPGQDPQFLISFYEKMQSDKGSIPDRFSAQQFSDYHSELNMSSLELGDSALYFCASSLSRGRYQETQYFGPGTRLLVL.

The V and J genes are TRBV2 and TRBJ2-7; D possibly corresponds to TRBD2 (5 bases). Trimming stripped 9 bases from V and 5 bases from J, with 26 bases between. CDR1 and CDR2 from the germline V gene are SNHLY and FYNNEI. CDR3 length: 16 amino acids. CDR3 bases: TGTGCCAGTAAGCAGAGGGAGCTAGAACCTTCCGACGAGCAGTACTTC. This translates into CASKQRELEPSDEQYF.

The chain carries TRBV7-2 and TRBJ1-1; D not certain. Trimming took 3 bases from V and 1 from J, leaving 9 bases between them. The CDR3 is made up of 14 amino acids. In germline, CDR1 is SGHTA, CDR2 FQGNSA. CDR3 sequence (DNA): TGTGCCAGCAGCTTTGGTCCGGGGAACACTGAAGCTTTCTTT. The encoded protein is CASSFGPGNTEAFF.

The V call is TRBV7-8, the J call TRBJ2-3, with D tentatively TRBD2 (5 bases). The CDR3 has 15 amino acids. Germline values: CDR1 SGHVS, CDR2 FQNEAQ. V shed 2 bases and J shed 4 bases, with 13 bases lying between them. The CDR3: CASSLLSGLADTQYF. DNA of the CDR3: TGTGCCAGCAGCTTACTCTCGGGATTGGCAGATACGCAGTATTTT.

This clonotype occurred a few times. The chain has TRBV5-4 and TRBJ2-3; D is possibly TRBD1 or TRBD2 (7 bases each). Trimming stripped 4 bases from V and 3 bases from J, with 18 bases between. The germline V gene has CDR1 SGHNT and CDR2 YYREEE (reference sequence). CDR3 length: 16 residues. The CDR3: CASSTPTGRGTDTQYF. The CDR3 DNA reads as TGTGCCAGCAGCACCCCGACAGGGAGGGGGACAGATACGCAGTATTTT.